These T cell receptor beta chains were read from a single sample in a study of T cells after yellow fever vaccination. Using its own MiXCR run on the 5' RACE reads, TCRdb lists one record per CDR3 protein. Of around 56,000 distinct CDR3 sequences listed, approximately 6.1% are singletons. The starting material was PBMCs, either bulk or a sorted T-cell subset (CD4+, CD8+, memory, or dextramer-sorted; not recorded which), obtained on the day of the yellow fever booster vaccination. These receptors were taken from a man aged 18 to 29 who received the YFV17D yellow fever vaccine. Each CDR3 is given with its conserved first and last residue. The D gene is left open where the match is weak. Clone sizes are given selectively: once, few, many, or a class where the clone is expanded.

D gene | J gene | V gene | clone size | CDR3 protein | CDR3 DNA
TRBD2 | TRBJ2-7 | TRBV12-3/TRBV12-4 | few | CASRLRTGTSPYF | TGTGCCAGCAGATTACGCACCGGGACTAGTCCGTACTTC
- | TRBJ1-3 | TRBV27 | few | CASSMRDGGNTIYF | TGTGCCAGCAGTATGCGGGACGGTGGAAACACCATATATTTT
- | TRBJ2-4 | TRBV6-6 | many | CASSPSPGPFQYF | TGTGCCAGCAGTCCTTCGCCGGGACCCTTTCAGTACTTC
- | TRBJ2-1 | TRBV7-3 | few | CASSFGGVSYNEQFF | TGTGCCAGCAGCTTTGGAGGGGTCAGCTACAATGAGCAGTTCTTC
- | TRBJ2-2 | TRBV7-7 | many | CASSLPTGRNGELFF | TGTGCTAGCAGCTTACCGACAGGGAGGAACGGGGAGCTGTTTTTT
- | TRBJ2-1 | TRBV27 | few | CASSSRAYSYNEQFF | TGTGCCAGCAGTTCCCGGGCCTACTCCTACAATGAGCAGTTCTTC
- | TRBJ1-5 | TRBV4-3 | few | CASSQRVNQPQHF | TGCGCCAGCAGCCAACGAGTAAATCAGCCCCAGCATTTT
TRBD1 | TRBJ1-2 | TRBV6-5 | few | CASSYSTGARVNYGYTF | TGTGCCAGCAGTTACTCGACAGGGGCACGAGTAAACTATGGCTACACCTTC
TRBD1 | TRBJ1-1 | TRBV5-1 | - | CASTRGQGMNTEAFF | TGCGCCAGCACGCGGGGACAGGGTATGAACACTGAAGCTTTCTTT
- | TRBJ1-1 | TRBV2 | - | CASSEQRGVNTEAFF | TGTGCCAGCAGTGAACAAAGGGGCGTGAACACTGAAGCTTTCTTT
- | TRBJ1-3 | TRBV15 | few | CATSKAPSAGNTIYF | TGTGCCACCAGCAAGGCCCCGAGCGCTGGAAACACCATATATTTT
- | TRBJ2-2 | TRBV28 | - | CASTTRTLFNTGELFF | TGTGCCAGCACCACTAGGACATTGTTCAACACCGGGGAGCTGTTTTTT
- | TRBJ2-5 | TRBV21-1 | many | CASSSRLIKGETQYF | TGTGCCAGCAGCTCCAGACTCATTAAGGGGGAGACCCAGTACTTC
TRBD2 | TRBJ2-1 | TRBV10-3 | many | CAISESGRAGQRNEQFF | TGTGCCATCAGTGAGTCGGGGAGGGCTGGCCAGCGAAATGAGCAGTTCTTC
TRBD1 | TRBJ1-4 | TRBV29-1 | - | CSVVGTGGATNEKLFF | TGCAGCGTTGTAGGGACAGGGGGTGCGACTAATGAAAAACTGTTTTTT
TRBD2 | TRBJ2-2 | TRBV12-3/TRBV12-4 | many | CASTSGGAYTGELFF | TGTGCCAGCACTAGCGGGGGGGCCTACACCGGGGAGCTGTTTTTT
TRBD1 | TRBJ1-2 | TRBV12-3/TRBV12-4 | - | CASSGLETGAWYGYTF | TGTGCCAGCAGTGGGCTTGAGACAGGGGCTTGGTACGGCTACACCTTC
- | TRBJ2-7 | TRBV29-1 | many | CSVGRGNEQYF | TGCAGCGTGGGCAGGGGAAACGAGCAGTACTTC
- | TRBJ1-2 | TRBV3-1 | - | CASSQSGNNYGYTF | TGTGCCAGCAGCCAATCAGGGAACAACTATGGCTACACCTTC
TRBD2 | TRBJ2-5 | TRBV10-3 | many | CAISETSGEETQYF | TGTGCCATCAGTGAAACTAGCGGGGAGGAGACCCAGTACTTC
TRBD2 | TRBJ2-7 | TRBV7-9 | many | CASSFGGGEQYF | TGTGCCAGCAGCTTCGGGGGGGGCGAGCAGTACTTC
TRBD1 | TRBJ2-7 | TRBV6-6 | many | CASSLDRVDEQYF | TGTGCCAGCAGTCTAGACAGGGTTGACGAGCAGTACTTC
- | TRBJ1-5 | TRBV7-9 | - | CASSLGEEGPNQPQHF | TGTGCCAGCAGCTTAGGTGAGGAGGGGCCCAATCAGCCCCAGCATTTT
- | TRBJ2-3 | TRBV7-9 | many | CASSPLQGGVADTQYF | TGTGCCAGCAGTCCGCTCCAAGGGGGGGTTGCAGATACGCAGTATTTT
TRBD1 | TRBJ1-5 | TRBV18 | few | CASSPPSDRDRGLSNQPQHF | TGTGCCAGCTCACCCCCCTCAGATCGGGACAGGGGACTTTCCAATCAGCCCCAGCATTTT
- | TRBJ2-3 | TRBV7-9 | - | CASSAGEGNSDTQYF | TGTGCCAGCAGCGCCGGCGAGGGTAACTCAGATACGCAGTATTTT
- | TRBJ2-5 | TRBV5-1 | many | CASSGVETQEGSFHETQYF | TGCGCCAGCAGCGGGGTGGAGACTCAAGAGGGCTCTTTTCATGAGACCCAGTACTTC
TRBD2 | TRBJ2-3 | TRBV7-6 | many | CASSLSGGPDTQYF | TGTGCCAGCAGCCTGAGCGGGGGCCCAGATACGCAGTATTTT
- | TRBJ2-1 | TRBV6-2/TRBV6-3 | few | CASTGIGLGSEQFF | TGTGCCAGCACAGGAATAGGCTTGGGAAGTGAGCAGTTCTTC
TRBD1 | TRBJ1-1 | TRBV28 | few | CASRTRWTGFTEAFF | TGTGCCAGCAGAACACGCTGGACAGGATTCACTGAAGCTTTCTTT
- | TRBJ2-2 | TRBV5-1 | few | CACKGANTGELFF | TGCGCCTGTAAGGGCGCGAACACCGGGGAGCTGTTTTTT